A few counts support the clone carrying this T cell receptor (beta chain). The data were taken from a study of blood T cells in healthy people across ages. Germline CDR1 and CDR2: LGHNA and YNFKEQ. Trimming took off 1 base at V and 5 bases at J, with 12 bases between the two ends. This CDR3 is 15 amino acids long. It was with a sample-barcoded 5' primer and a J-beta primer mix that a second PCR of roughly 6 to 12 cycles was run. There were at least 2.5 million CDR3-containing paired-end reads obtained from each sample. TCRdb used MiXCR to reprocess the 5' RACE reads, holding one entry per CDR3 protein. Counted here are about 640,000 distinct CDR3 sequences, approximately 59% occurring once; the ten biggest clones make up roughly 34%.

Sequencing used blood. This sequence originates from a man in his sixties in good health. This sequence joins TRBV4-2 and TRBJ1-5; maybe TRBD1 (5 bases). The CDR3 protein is CASSQVWGSDQPQHF. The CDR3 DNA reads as TGTGCCAGCAGCCAAGTATGGGGGTCCGATCAGCCCCAGCATTTT.